These 27 T cell receptor beta chains were all obtained from the same sample, sequenced in a study of cytomegalovirus exposure and HLA in healthy donors. PCR involved 60 Vbeta and 13 Jbeta primers. The data were produced by immunoSEQ multiplex PCR, yet TCRdb's version contains in-frame clones alone and is incomplete. Seen here are roughly 200,000 clones, 70% to 80% observed once, and the top ten hold 2.5% to 3.5%. Sample: PBMCs. Receptor source: a woman in her 30s in good health and CMV-seronegative.

The V gene is TRBV5-1, the J gene TRBJ1-4; TRBD1 matches 7 bases. In germline, CDR1 is SGHRS, CDR2 YFSETQ. The CDR3 sequence is 16 residues long. V shed 4 bases and J 7 bases; nucleotides not matched to a gene: 13. The chain's CDR3 is CASSPDVQGSGEKLFF. The CDR3 DNA follows: TGCGCCAGCAGCCCGGATGTACAGGGGTCGGGTGAAAAACTGTTTTTT.

The chain employs TRBV18 and TRBJ2-7; D is perhaps TRBD2 (6 bases). Germline CDR1 reads KGHSH; CDR2 reads LQKENI. V lost 3 bases, J lost 2 bases, and 17 bases lay in between. This CDR3 spans 16 amino acids. The CDR3 nucleotides read TGTGCCAGCTCACCGGGCGGGATCTTACATGCCTACGAGCAGTACTTC. Translating it yields CASSPGGILHAYEQYF.

This clone was seen a single time. V usage is TRBV4-1 and J usage is TRBJ2-3; D might be TRBD2 (6 bases). V was shortened by 0 bases and J by 4 bases, with 14 bases between the two germline ends. Germline lookup yields CDR1 MGHRA and CDR2 YSYEKL. This CDR3 is built from 16 residues. Here the CDR3 reads CASSQEPTSSPDTQYF. The CDR3 nucleotides read TGCGCCAGCAGCCAAGAACCTACTAGCAGTCCAGATACGCAGTATTTT.

J is TRBJ2-5 and V is TRBV19; no definite D call. Germline V lookup: CDR1 LNHDA, CDR2 SQIVND (reference sequence). Trimming took off 9 bases at V and 0 bases at J, with 11 bases between the two ends. There are 13 residues in the CDR3. The CDR3 DNA reads TGTGCCAGCGCTGGGCCCAACCAAGAGACCCAGTACTTC. This sequence encodes CASAGPNQETQYF. The full variable domain, its missing parts supplied by reference TRBV19 and TRBJ2-5, is DGGITQSPKYLFRKEGQNVTLSCEQNLNHDAMYWYRQDPGQGLRLIYYSQIVNDFQKGDIAEGYSVSREKKESFPLTVTSAQKNPTAFYLCASAGPNQETQYFGPGTRLLVL.

This clone was counted once. The genes are TRBV13 and TRBJ1-2, with TRBD1 matching over 7 bases. The germline CDR1 and CDR2 sequences are PRHDT and FYEKMQ (reference sequence). The J segment lost 1 base and the V segment lost 4 bases, leaving 12 bases of the junction unmatched. The CDR3 has 17 residues. CDR3 sequence: CASSSGLRTGHNYGYTF. CDR3 sequence (DNA): TGTGCCAGCAGCTCCGGTTTAAGGACAGGACATAACTATGGCTACACCTTC. Looking up the rest from reference TRBV13 and TRBJ1-2 gives the full variable domain: AAGVIQSPRHLIKEKRETATLKCYPIPRHDTVYWYQQGPGQDPQFLISFYEKMQSDKGSIPDRFSAQQFSDYHSELNMSSLELGDSALYFCASSSGLRTGHNYGYTFGSGTRLTVV.

The chain couples TRBV27 to TRBJ2-2, with TRBD1 matching over 7 bases. Trimming removed 5 bases from V and 1 base from J; junction bases left unmatched: 4. CDR1 is MNHEY and CDR2 is SMNVEV in the germline V gene (reference sequence). This CDR3 has 15 amino acids. The CDR3 sequence: CASSTRGRNTGELFF. CDR3 nucleotides: TGTGCCAGCAGTACAAGGGGGCGGAACACCGGGGAGCTGTTTTTT.

This sequence joins TRBV9 and TRBJ2-1; 9 bases are shared with TRBD2. The CDR3 loop spans 18 amino acids. Per the germline V gene, CDR1 is SGDLS and CDR2 is YYNGEE. Trimming took 4 bases from V and 5 from J; bases not matched to a gene: 16. CDR3 nucleotides: TGTGCCAGCAGCCTAACGACCTTAGCGGGGGCCCACAACAATGAGCAGTTCTTC. This gives the protein CASSLTTLAGAHNNEQFF.

The chain has TRBV27 and TRBJ1-2, with 7 positions matching TRBD1. Germline V gene sequence: CDR1 MNHEY, CDR2 SMNVEV (reference sequence). The CDR3 runs to 14 residues. J lost 8 bases, V lost 5 bases, and 11 bases had no gene match. CDR3 region: CASSRGDREEGYTF. In DNA, the CDR3 is TGTGCCAGCAGTCGGGGTGACAGGGAGGAGGGCTACACCTTC.

This sequence joins TRBV29-1 and TRBJ2-6; 8 bases agree with TRBD1. The CDR3 sequence is 19 residues long. V lost 0 bases and J lost 4; bases outside the gene matches: 14. CDR1 and CDR2 from the germline V gene are SQVTM and ANQGSEA. The CDR3 is CSVEDRGAGGRSGANVLTF. CDR3 in DNA: TGCAGCGTTGAAGATCGAGGGGCAGGGGGCCGATCCGGGGCCAACGTCCTGACTTTC.

For the CDR3, the DNA is TGCGCCAGCAGTGAGTCGAGATTGTATGGCTACACCTTC. Translated: CASSESRLYGYTF. The J gene is TRBJ1-2, the V gene TRBV10-2; D not certain. CDR1 and CDR2 (germline): WSHSY, SAAADI. Deletions cut 0 bases from V and 5 bases from J, with 7 bases between. This CDR3 contains 13 residues.

This clone showed up just a few times. V is TRBV11-2 and J is TRBJ2-1; 9 bases fit TRBD2. CDR3 length equals 16 residues. The germline V gene has CDR1 SGHAT and CDR2 FQNNGV. V trimming: 3 bases; J trimming: 7 bases; junction bases outside the gene matches: 10. Written as DNA, the CDR3 is TGTGCCAGCAGCTTCATAGCGGGGGCGTTTGGGAATGAGCAGTTCTTC. This gives the protein CASSFIAGAFGNEQFF.

The chain is built from TRBV19 and TRBJ2-3, with 11 bases aligning to TRBD2. The germline gives CDR1 LNHDA, CDR2 SQIVND (reference sequence). There are 15 residues in the CDR3. Trimming cost V 6 bases and J 3 bases; bases outside gene matches: 5. As DNA, the CDR3 is TGTGCCAGTAGAACTAGCGGGGGCCGTACAGATACGCAGTATTTT. Amino acids: CASRTSGGRTDTQYF.

The chain is built from TRBV25-1 and TRBJ2-3; perhaps TRBD2 as D (5 bases). The CDR3 consists of 14 residues. The V end lost 5 bases, the J end lost 1 base, and 10 bases lay between the germline ends. Germline V gives CDR1 MGHDK, CDR2 SYGVNS. The CDR3 loop is CASSFAEGTDTQYF. CDR3 coding DNA: TGTGCCAGCAGTTTTGCGGAGGGCACAGATACGCAGTATTTT.

Regarding this clone: One end of the junction fails to match germline, which may point to a read error. The CDR3 DNA sequence: TGTGCTAGCAGCCTCAGCGGGGGCGGAAGAGAGACCCAGTACTTC. This sequence encodes CASSLSGGGRETQYF. This rearrangement joins TRBV7-7 to TRBJ2-5, with TRBD2 matching 8 bases. The V gene's germline CDR1 is SSHAT and CDR2 FNYEAQ (reference sequence). The CDR3 sequence is 15 residues long.

The chain employs TRBV11-1 and TRBJ2-7, with D possibly matching TRBD1 (5 bases). Trimming removed 5 bases at V and 3 bases at J, with 20 bases between. CDR1 is SGHAT, CDR2 FQDESV, per germline (reference sequence). The CDR3 is made up of 16 amino acids. CDR3 sequence reads: CASSVRSVGAVYEQYF. DNA for the CDR3: TGTGCCAGCAGCGTTAGATCCGTTGGGGCAGTCTACGAGCAGTACTTC.

This clone was seen a few times. The J gene is TRBJ2-5, the V gene TRBV5-5; no clear D. The CDR3 covers 14 residues. The V and J ends lost 0 bases and 1 base respectively, with 7 bases between them. The V gene's germline CDR1 is SGHKS and CDR2 YYEKEE (reference sequence). The CDR3 region has the DNA TGTGCCAGCAGCTTGGATCCCTTCCAAGAGACCCAGTACTTC. Protein product: CASSLDPFQETQYF.

V usage is TRBV5-1 and J usage is TRBJ2-5, with a possible D match to TRBD2 (5 bases). V lost 9 bases and J lost 0, with 12 bases in between. CDR3 length equals 13 residues. Germline V gives CDR1 SGHRS, CDR2 YFSETQ. The CDR3 here is CATSPGYQETQYF. The CDR3 nucleotides are TGCGCCACCTCCCCGGGGTACCAAGAGACCCAGTACTTC.

The chain joins TRBV9 to TRBJ2-1, with 10 positions matching TRBD1. V lost 0 bases and J lost 6; bases outside the gene matches: 6. From germline, CDR1 is SGDLS and CDR2 YYNGEE. This CDR3 has 16 residues. The CDR3 DNA follows: TGTGCCAGCAGCGTAGGGTGGGACAGGGGAAGCAATGAGCAGTTCTTC. Residues: CASSVGWDRGSNEQFF. The complete variable domain, with remaining parts taken from reference TRBV9 and TRBJ2-1, reads DSGVTQTPKHLITATGQRVTLRCSPRSGDLSVYWYQQSLDQGLQFLIQYYNGEERAKGNILERFSAQQFPDLHSELNLSSLELGDSALYFCASSVGWDRGSNEQFFGPGTRLTVL.

The CDR3 coding sequence is TGTGCCAGCAGGAGAGCGGGAGAGGGCGGGGAGCTGTTTTTT. This gives the protein CASRRAGEGGELFF. The chain combines TRBV6-4 with TRBJ2-2, with 8 bases matching TRBD2. CDR3 size: 14 residues. Losses at the gene ends were 6 bases for V and 7 bases for J; bases not matched to a gene: 7. Germline-derived CDR1 and CDR2 are MRHNA and SNTAGT.

This clone was picked up one time. This chain joins TRBV7-2 and TRBJ1-1; D is unresolved. This CDR3 has 14 residues. Germline V gene sequence: CDR1 SGHTA, CDR2 FQGNSA. Trimming left V 2 bases short and J 7 bases short, with 14 bases between. The CDR3 nucleotides are TGTGCCAGCAGCTTAAACCCCACAGCCGGTGAAGCTTTCTTT. Translating gives CASSLNPTAGEAFF.

This clone was seen just once. V and J are TRBV9 and TRBJ2-5, with 8 positions matching TRBD1. The end of the DNA fits TRBJ2-7 better, so the J call may be wrong. In germline, CDR1 is SGDLS, CDR2 YYNGEE. CDR3 length: 14 amino acids. The CDR3 reads CASSVGTGWYEQYF. The CDR3 DNA is TGTGCCAGCAGCGTAGGGACAGGGTGGTACGAGCAGTACTTC.

The chain is built from TRBV7-9 and TRBJ2-1; D might be TRBD1 (6 bases). From germline, CDR1 is SEHNR and CDR2 FQNEAQ (reference sequence). With 1 base removed from V and 9 bases from J, the gap between germline ends came to 10 bases. The CDR3 length is 13 residues. The CDR3 DNA is TGTGCCAGCAGCTTAGTGGGACAACGTGAGCAGTTCTTC. Encoded protein: CASSLVGQREQFF.

This chain connects TRBV5-4 to TRBJ2-7; 8 bases map to TRBD1. The CDR3 extends over 17 amino acids. Per germline, CDR1 SGHNT and CDR2 YYREEE (reference sequence). V was pared by 1 base and J by 4 bases, with 13 bases of the junction left unmatched. DNA for the CDR3: TGTGCCAGCAGCTTGTCAGTGGCAGGGGGCGAGGGTTACGAGCAGTACTTC. Protein sequence: CASSLSVAGGEGYEQYF.

This rearrangement joins TRBV9 to TRBJ2-1, with TRBD2 matching 7 bases. With 0 bases clipped from V and 5 bases from J, the junction kept 2 bases outside the gene matches. The V gene's germline CDR1 is SGDLS and CDR2 YYNGEE. CDR3 length: 14 residues. CDR3 DNA: TGTGCCAGCAGCGTAGAAGCGGGGAACAATGAGCAGTTCTTC. It specifies CASSVEAGNNEQFF.

This sequence joins TRBV19 and TRBJ1-1; 7 bases are a match to TRBD1. This CDR3 has 15 residues. J lost 10 bases, V lost 3 bases, and 14 bases had no gene match. The V gene's germline CDR1 is LNHDA and CDR2 SQIVND (reference sequence). The DNA for the CDR3 is TGTGCCAGTAGTATGGGGACAGATCGGGTAAGTGGAGCTTTCTTT. This codes for CASSMGTDRVSGAFF.

The gene calls are TRBV6-4 and TRBJ2-1, with D possibly being TRBD2 (5 bases). The V and J ends lost 3 bases and 0 bases respectively, with 9 bases between them. CDR3 length: 15 residues. Germline assignment: CDR1 MRHNA and CDR2 SNTAGT. The DNA of the CDR3 is TGTGCCAGCAGTGAAGTAGGGAGCTCCTACAATGAGCAGTTCTTC. It yields the protein CASSEVGSSYNEQFF.

V and J are TRBV7-9 and TRBJ1-3; 8 nucleotides agree with TRBD1. This CDR3 comprises 15 residues. The germline V gene encodes CDR1 SEHNR and CDR2 FQNEAQ (reference sequence). The ends lost 3 bases at V and 0 bases at J; junction bases unmatched: 1. In DNA, the CDR3 is TGTGCCAGCAGCTTTGGGACAGGCTCTGGAAACACCATATATTTT. As protein: CASSFGTGSGNTIYF.